The 13 T cell receptor beta chains in this list originate from one sample, sequenced in a study of early stage breast cancer tumors. Data came from immunoSEQ multiplex PCR; TCRdb stores just in-frame clones and leaves some out. Of approximately 33,000 clones in the sample, roughly four fifths were seen once. The sample was blood. All receptors come from a person aged 35-50 years with breast cancer.

This clone was counted between two and nine times. CDR3 nucleotide sequence: TGTGCCAGCAGCCCCGCTGCGGGCTTCACCGGGGAGCTGTTTTTT. Amino acid sequence: CASSPAAGFTGELFF. The chain carries TRBV7-9 and TRBJ2-2, with D perhaps TRBD2 (5 bases). There are 15 residues in the CDR3. V lost 5 bases, J lost 4 bases, and 14 bases lay in between. From germline, CDR1 is SEHNR and CDR2 FQNEAQ (reference sequence).

This clone has more than one count but fewer than ten. This chain uses TRBV5-8 with TRBJ1-5, with 7 bases aligning to TRBD1. V was pared by 4 bases and J by 6 bases, with 10 bases of the junction left unmatched. CDR1 is SGHTS, CDR2 YDEGEE, per germline. The CDR3 spans 15 residues. Here the CDR3 reads CASSGRDRMTQPQHF. CDR3 nucleotides: TGTGCCAGCAGCGGCCGGGACAGAATGACTCAGCCCCAGCATTTT.

The J gene is TRBJ1-2, the V gene TRBV19, with D unclear. V lost 6 bases to trimming and J lost 7 bases, with 9 bases between them. The germline V gene has CDR1 LNHDA and CDR2 SQIVND (reference sequence). The CDR3 has 11 residues. CDR3 protein: CASRAAGGYTF. In DNA, the CDR3 is TGTGCCAGTAGGGCAGCGGGTGGCTACACCTTC.

The CDR3 DNA is TGTGCCAGCAGTTACGAGGCGGGTGACTACAATGAGCAGTTCTTC. Residues: CASSYEAGDYNEQFF. V usage is TRBV6-5 and J usage is TRBJ2-1; a weak D match, TRBD2 (5 bases). The V end lost 2 bases, the J end lost 3 bases, and 11 bases lay between the germline ends. CDR1 is MNHEY and CDR2 is SVGAGI in the germline V gene. CDR3 size: 15 residues.

The chain combines TRBV11-2 with TRBJ1-5; 7 nucleotides match TRBD1. The CDR3 has 14 residues. V was pared by 5 bases and J by 2 bases, with 3 bases of the junction left unmatched. Per the germline V gene, CDR1 is SGHAT and CDR2 is FQNNGV. The CDR3, as DNA: TGTGCCAGCAGCCCTGACAGGGGCAATCAGCCCCAGCATTTT. Amino acids: CASSPDRGNQPQHF. The full variable domain, rest sourced from reference TRBV11-2 and TRBJ1-5, is EAGVAQSPRYKIIEKRQSVAFWCNPISGHATLYWYQQILGQGPKLLIQFQNNGVVDDSQLPKDRFSAERLKGVDSTLKIQPAKLEDSAVYLCASSPDRGNQPQHFGDGTRLSIL.

The table lists this clone with a few counts. This rearrangement joins TRBV7-9 to TRBJ2-1, with 12 bases fitting TRBD2. The CDR3 runs 18 residues. Per germline, CDR1 SEHNR and CDR2 FQNEAQ (reference sequence). Trimming at V came to 5 bases and at J to 7 bases, leaving 15 bases not matched to a gene. CDR3 coding DNA: TGTGCCAGCAGCCGAAAGCGAAGACTAGCGGGAGAAAGGAATGAGCAGTTCTTC. This gives the protein CASSRKRRLAGERNEQFF.

The rearrangement uses TRBV18 and TRBJ1-5; D remains ambiguous. The germline CDR1 and CDR2 sequences are KGHSH and LQKENI. V gave up 2 bases and J gave up 0 bases, with 8 bases separating them. This CDR3 comprises 15 residues. The CDR3 bases are TGTGCCAGCTCACCAGATCAGCATAGCAATCAGCCCCAGCATTTT. Its protein product is CASSPDQHSNQPQHF.

This clone turned up a few times. This chain uses TRBV5-1 with TRBJ1-1; no clear D gene. V lost 2 bases and J 5 bases, leaving 13 bases between the germline ends. CDR3 size: 14 residues. Germline lookup yields CDR1 SGHRS and CDR2 YFSETQ. The CDR3 DNA is TGCGCCAGCAGCTTACAGCGTTATGAGACTGAAGCTTTCTTT. This gives the protein CASSLQRYETEAFF. The variable domain in full, completed from reference TRBV5-1 and TRBJ1-1, reads KAGVTQTPRYLIKTRGQQVTLSCSPISGHRSVSWYQQTPGQGLQFLFEYFSETQRNKGNFPGRFSGRQFSNSRSEMNVSTLELGDSALYLCASSLQRYETEAFFGQGTRLTVV.

V is TRBV6-1 and J is TRBJ2-1; D gene unclear. Trimming took off 2 bases at V and 4 bases at J, with 6 bases between the two ends. CDR3 length: 13 amino acids. The germline V gene has CDR1 MNHNS and CDR2 SASEGT. CDR3 coding DNA: TGTGCCAGCAGTGAAATGAGATACAATGAGCAGTTCTTC. Encoded protein: CASSEMRYNEQFF.

This clone was recorded a few times. The rearrangement links TRBV19 to TRBJ2-1, with 7 nucleotides matching TRBD1. Germline CDR1 is LNHDA and CDR2 is SQIVND (reference sequence). CDR3 length: 14 amino acids. Unmatched junction bases numbered 4, after V lost 5 bases and J lost 3 bases. As DNA, the CDR3 is TGTGCCAGTAGTGTACAGGGGATCTACAATGAGCAGTTCTTC. Protein sequence: CASSVQGIYNEQFF.

Only one count was recorded for this clone. The V gene is TRBV2, the J gene TRBJ1-4; 8 positions match TRBD1. The CDR3 sequence is 14 residues long. Per the germline V gene, CDR1 is SNHLY and CDR2 is FYNNEI. The ends lost 6 bases at V and 6 bases at J; junction bases unmatched: 6. CDR3 in amino acids: CASRLGQGDEKLFF. The CDR3 region has the DNA TGTGCCAGCAGACTTGGACAGGGTGATGAAAAACTGTTTTTT.

The V gene is TRBV30, the J gene TRBJ1-4; D is unclear. Trimming cost V 2 bases and J 0 bases, with 16 bases left between them. In germline, CDR1 is GTSNPN, CDR2 SVGIG (reference sequence). The CDR3 length is 17 residues. CDR3 residues: CAWSIGSLGATNEKLFF. CDR3 coding DNA: TGTGCCTGGAGTATTGGTTCCCTGGGCGCAACTAATGAAAAACTGTTTTTT.

V and J are TRBV7-9 and TRBJ2-1; TRBD2 agrees at 15 bases. The length of the CDR3 is 17 residues. J gave up 8 bases and V 5 bases, and 10 bases lay outside the gene matches. The germline CDR1 and CDR2 sequences are SEHNR and FQNEAQ (reference sequence). CDR3 sequence reads: CASSTQGLAGGLDEQFF. The CDR3 bases are TGTGCCAGCAGCACCCAGGGACTAGCGGGAGGTCTCGATGAGCAGTTCTTC.